This T cell receptor (beta chain) was captured by sequencing in a study of T cells in Graves' hyperthyroidism and ophthalmopathy. The study defined stable Graves' hyperthyroidism as no ophthalmopathy progression within 18 months. Together with thyroid ultrasound, orbital computed tomography, serum thyroxine and TRAb, clinical symptoms were used for diagnoses. V dropped 5 bases and J dropped 4; count of bases not matched to a gene: 6. The CDR3 contains 16 residues. From germline, CDR1 is SGHTA and CDR2 FQGTGA. Regarding the study as a whole: Blood also held most thyroid clonotypes expanded beyond 0.001.

Researchers amplified the TCR beta CDR3 regions from RNA transcripts. The primer set for the first-round RT-PCR of the TCR CDR3 was HTBI. TCRdb fed the multiplex PCR reads into MiXCR, producing one record per CDR3 protein. The sample holds under 400,000 distinct CDR3 sequences, about 13% seen once. Turning to this clonotype: No antigen is known for it.

The sample comprised blood. The chain couples TRBV7-3 to TRBJ2-2, with TRBD1 identical over 11 bases. The clonotype originates from a woman between 18 and 29 years old with Graves' hyperthyroidism. The CDR3 bases are TGTGCCAGCAGCGCAGCCGGGACAGGGGGCACCGGGGAGCTGTTTTTT. Its protein is CASSAAGTGGTGELFF.